This T cell receptor (beta chain) was found in a study of OX40 agonist ivuxolimab in advanced cancers. Broadly, across the study: Ivuxolimab was a fully human IgG2 agonistic monoclonal antibody targeting the costimulatory receptor OX40 (CD134). Intravenous ivuxolimab was administered to patients every 2 weeks at six dose levels: 0.01, 0.1, 0.3, 1.5, 3 and 10 mg/kg. Partial responses occurred in three dose-escalation patients: two with cutaneous melanoma and one with hepatocellular carcinoma. The dose-escalation cohort was about 86% male with a mean age of 60 years, ranging from roughly 23 to 80. The point of sequencing TCRbeta in the periphery was to test whether ivuxolimab changed TCR sequence diversity and drove clonal T-cell expansion. Prior anti-PD-1, anti-PD-L1 or anti-CTLA-4 therapy was permitted, and checkpoint inhibitors had been received by roughly 42% of dose-escalation patients. The paper describes the monotherapy dose-escalation part (N ≈ 50 patients) of the phase I trial of ivuxolimab. Of the 50 to 55 dose-escalation patients, hepatocellular carcinoma was present in 19, melanoma in approximately 15, renal cell carcinoma in 9 and head and neck cancer in 9. The full study reports these points: Low levels of normalized T-cell clonal expansion were also shown by some nonresponding patients. At doses of 0.1 to 3.0 mg/kg, clonal expansion of both CD4+ and CD8+ blood T cells was observed from baseline to week 6. In the 0.1-3.0 mg/kg groups, partial responders were among the patients with the lowest normalized peripheral clonal expansion, particularly in CD8+ T cells. The antigen specificity of the peripheral T cells that underwent clonal expansion was not determined. After ivuxolimab, more expanded clones were found on average in CD8+ T cells than in CD4+ T cells.

Patients with a history of autoimmune disease or receiving systemic immunosuppression were excluded from the trial. Peripheral blood for TCR sequencing was drawn from every dose cohort at baseline, at cycle 4 day 1 and at cycle 7 day 1. Samples were obtained from an open-label, multicenter, first-in-human phase I dose-escalation trial of ivuxolimab. Adults with locally advanced or metastatic melanoma, renal cell, hepatocellular, or head and neck squamous cell carcinoma were enrolled in the trial. Before TCR sequencing, CD4+ and CD8+ T cells were separately sorted from peripheral blood. Genomic DNA was extracted from sorted cells for sequencing of the TCRbeta CDR3 region. TCRbeta CDR3 regions were sequenced using the immunoSEQ Assay. Sourced from immuneACCESS, this table was stored by TCRdb with only in-frame sequences that have V and J called. A share of the clones is absent; for the studies checked, an unresolved V gene accounts for under half, and the remainder has no known explanation. The sample table shows about 76,000 clones, and roughly 89% are seen once. Of the sample, about 0.2% falls within the top ten clones.

The CDR3 covers 16 residues, taking in both the cysteine and the phenylalanine. Here the CDR3 DNA is all that survives: 48 bases in frame from base 1. The junction shows trimming of 5 bases on V and 5 bases on J, and the gene matches do not reach 13 bases of it. Looking up the germline V gene yields CDR1 SGHRS and CDR2 YFSETQ. Comment on this clone: Its antigen is still unknown. No base-level quality is on record; no much larger clone is a single base apart.

The chain was built from TRBV5-1 and TRBJ1-1; 9 of the junction bases match TRBD1. The sequencing used CD4+ or CD8+ T cells sorted from blood, collected in a trial of the OX40 agonist ivuxolimab. This receptor was identified in an adult with an advanced solid tumor such as melanoma, head and neck, liver or kidney cancer. The nucleotide sequence reads TGCGCCAGCAGTAAATCCGGACAGGGGAGTGGGACTGAAGCTTTCTTT. It encodes CASSKSGQGSGTEAFF.